This is a list of T cell receptor beta chains from one sample in a study of glioma-infiltrating T cells. TCRdb independently ran MiXCR on the multiplex PCR reads; one entry per CDR3 protein. Of 170,000 or so distinct CDR3 sequences listed, more than 35% were seen once; the top ten hold around 5.2%. The sample consisted of glioma tissue, nonneoplastic brain tissue, or PBMCs (not recorded which). The origin of the receptors is a human donor with low-grade glioma or glioblastoma, undergoing nonglioma brain surgery, or in good health (not recorded which). The CDR3 runs from the conserved cysteine through the conserved F or W. D genes are given only for firm matches. Clone size appears in some rows only: once, few, many, or a class for an expanded clone.

>TRBJ1-1|TRBV28|many|12|.
CASSGPLGAAFF
TGTGCCAGCAGCGGACCTCTGGGAGCGGCTTTCTTT
>TRBJ1-1|TRBV28|many|15|.
CASSLPQGMNTEAFF
TGTGCCAGCAGTTTACCACAGGGCATGAACACTGAAGCTTTCTTT
>TRBJ2-3|TRBV19|many|15|TRBD2
CASSVAGASTDTQYF
TGTGCCAGTAGTGTAGCGGGAGCTAGCACAGATACGCAGTATTTT
>TRBJ2-7|TRBV27|many|13|.
CASSFSFSYEQYF
TGTGCCAGCAGTTTCTCCTTCTCCTACGAGCAGTACTTC
>TRBJ2-1|TRBV18|few|12|.
CASSPWDNEQFF
TGTGCCAGCTCACCATGGGACAATGAGCAGTTCTTC
>TRBJ2-3|TRBV2|.|16|.
CASSERTGPAADTQYF
TGTGCCAGCAGTGAACGCACAGGCCCAGCGGCAGATACGCAGTATTTT
>TRBJ2-7|TRBV27|.|13|.
CASRTGQYYEQYF
TGTGCCAGCAGGACGGGCCAGTACTACGAGCAGTACTTC
>TRBJ2-7|TRBV12-3/TRBV12-4|many|13|.
CASSIGGSYEQYF
TGTGCCAGCAGCATAGGGGGCTCCTACGAGCAGTACTTC
>TRBJ2-1|TRBV3-1|once|15|TRBD2
CASSTSGRVGNEQFF
TGTGCCAGCAGCACAAGCGGGAGGGTCGGGAATGAGCAGTTCTTC
>TRBJ2-1|TRBV4-1|.|16|TRBD2
CASSQDCTSGDDEQFF
TGCGCCAGCAGCCAAGACTGTACTAGCGGGGATGATGAGCAGTTCTTC
>TRBJ2-3|TRBV12-3/TRBV12-4|.|14|.
CASSATGAAHGQYF
TGTGCCAGCAGTGCCACTGGAGCCGCCCATGGGCAGTATTTT
>TRBJ1-2|TRBV6-6|many|13|.
CASSYRDPPGYTF
TGTGCCAGCAGTTACAGGGATCCGCCTGGCTACACCTTC
>TRBJ2-7|TRBV27|.|16|.
CASSSVLRDRTGTQYF
TGTGCCAGCAGTTCTGTGCTCCGGGACCGCACAGGTACGCAGTACTTC
>TRBJ2-7|TRBV20-1|many|15|.
CSARVRRLVGYEQYF
TGCAGTGCTAGAGTCCGGAGACTAGTAGGCTACGAGCAGTACTTC
>TRBJ2-5|TRBV7-2|few|17|.
CASSSLGQGGEQETQYF
TGTGCCAGCAGCTCACTCGGACAGGGAGGGGAGCAAGAGACCCAGTACTTC
>TRBJ2-5|TRBV2|few|16|TRBD2
CASSPVSGRAEETQYF
TGTGCCAGCAGTCCCGTTAGCGGGAGAGCCGAAGAGACCCAGTACTTC
>TRBJ2-1|TRBV27|.|14|.
CASSRPGAVETQFF
TGTGCCAGCAGCAGACCGGGAGCGGTAGAGACCCAGTTCTTC
>TRBJ2-1|TRBV19|few|13|.
CASSIDTRNEQFF
TGTGCCAGTAGTATAGATACACGGAATGAGCAGTTCTTC
>TRBJ1-1|TRBV2|.|13|.
CASMVEKNTEDFF
TGTGCCAGCATGGTTGAGAAGAACACTGAAGATTTCTTT
>TRBJ2-3|TRBV6-4|.|13|.
CASSEWLGDTQYF
TGTGCCAGCAGTGAGTGGCTGGGAGATACGCAGTATTTT
>TRBJ2-3|TRBV7-9|few|16|TRBD2
CASSFSLAVSTDTQYF
TGTGCCAGCAGCTTTAGCCTAGCGGTCTCCACAGATACGCAGTATTTT
>TRBJ1-1|TRBV4-1|.|15|.
CASSGGQWVNTEAFF
TGCGCCAGCAGCGGTGGACAGTGGGTAAACACTGAAGCTTTCTTT
>TRBJ1-1|TRBV28|many|13|.
CASSFMGNTEAFF
TGTGCCAGCAGTTTTATGGGCAACACTGAAGCTTTCTTT
>TRBJ2-2|TRBV24-1|many|13|.
CATRTDNTGELFF
TGTGCCACGCGGACAGATAACACCGGGGAGCTGTTTTTT
>TRBJ1-1|TRBV12-3/TRBV12-4|.|13|.
CASSFRDGTEAFF
TGTGCCAGCAGTTTCCGTGATGGTACTGAAGCTTTCTTT
>TRBJ2-1|TRBV3-1|.|18|TRBD2
CASIQEGLAGAGTNEQFF
TGTGCCAGCATCCAAGAAGGTCTAGCGGGAGCAGGGACCAATGAGCAGTTCTTC
>TRBJ2-3|TRBV29-1|few|12|TRBD1
CSVGGQPDTQYF
TGCAGCGTTGGGGGACAGCCAGATACGCAGTATTTT
>TRBJ2-7|TRBV27|many|13|.
CASSLSGHNEQYF
TGTGCCAGCAGTTTATCGGGACACAACGAGCAGTACTTC
>TRBJ1-5|TRBV30|.|13|.
CAYGGGGNQPQHF
TGTGCCTACGGGGGGGGCGGCAATCAGCCCCAGCATTTT
>TRBJ2-3|TRBV7-9|.|11|.
CASAGADTKYF
TGTGCCAGCGCCGGCGCGGATACGAAGTATTTT
>TRBJ1-1|TRBV12-3/TRBV12-4|many|12|.
CASREGFAEAFF
TGTGCCAGCAGGGAGGGGTTCGCTGAAGCTTTCTTT
>TRBJ2-2|TRBV28|few|15|.
CASSLAGVYTGELFF
TGTGCCAGCAGCCTGGCCGGGGTCTACACCGGGGAGCTGTTTTTT
>TRBJ2-1|TRBV19|few|17|TRBD1
CASSHHPTGAPYNEQFF
TGTGCCAGTAGTCACCACCCGACAGGGGCCCCCTACAATGAGCAGTTCTTC
>TRBJ2-2|TRBV15|.|14|.
CATSREQINGELFF
TGTGCCACCAGCAGAGAACAGATTAACGGGGAGCTGTTTTTT
>TRBJ2-1|TRBV2|many|13|.
CASSRREYNEQFF
TGTGCCAGCAGTCGACGGGAGTACAATGAGCAGTTCTTC
>TRBJ2-2|TRBV6-2/TRBV6-3|many|14|.
CASSYRADTGELFF
TGTGCCAGCAGTTATAGGGCCGACACCGGGGAGCTGTTTTTT
>TRBJ2-7|TRBV7-2|.|14|.
CANRDTVGYQEQYF
TGTGCCAACCGTGATACAGTGGGCTATCAGGAGCAGTACTTC
>TRBJ2-2|TRBV6-2/TRBV6-3|few|15|.
CASRADSGLAGELFF
TGTGCCAGCAGAGCCGACAGTGGGTTAGCAGGGGAGCTGTTTTTT
>TRBJ1-2|TRBV28|many|14|.
CASAETQWNYGYTF
TGTGCCAGCGCTGAGACCCAGTGGAACTATGGCTACACCTTC
>TRBJ2-7|TRBV20-1|once|15|TRBD2
CIAGELAGRLEAQYF
TGCATCGCAGGCGAGCTAGCGGGCCGTCTGGAGGCGCAGTACTTC
>TRBJ2-1|TRBV18|few|14|.
CASSPPIGGDEQFF
TGTGCCAGCTCACCACCGATTGGTGGGGATGAGCAATTCTTC
>TRBJ2-7|TRBV7-8|many|15|TRBD2
CASSPRAGATYEQYF
TGTGCCAGCAGCCCGAGAGCGGGAGCCACCTACGAGCAGTACTTC
>TRBJ2-2|TRBV28|.|10|.
CASGSGELLF
TGTGCCAGCGGATCGGGAGAGCTGCTTTTT
>TRBJ2-7|TRBV20-1|.|15|TRBD2
CSADRLAGLTYEQYF
TGCAGTGCTGACCGACTAGCGGGCTTGACCTACGAGCAGTACTTC
>TRBJ1-5|TRBV19|few|15|.
CASTRLNRGNQPQHF
TGTGCCAGTACCAGACTTAACAGGGGCAATCAGCCCCAGCATTTT
>TRBJ2-5|TRBV5-5|few|12|.
CASSLHLETQYF
TGTGCCAGCAGCTTGCATCTCGAGACCCAGTACTTC
>TRBJ1-1|TRBV20-1|many|13|.
CSASGGVNTEAFF
TGCAGTGCTAGCGGCGGAGTGAACACTGAAGCTTTCTTT
>TRBJ2-5|TRBV6-1|.|15|.
CAIRAPGSPQETQYF
TGTGCCATCAGAGCACCGGGATCCCCCCAAGAGACCCAGTACTTC
>TRBJ2-7|TRBV20-1|many|14|TRBD1
CSAAGTEMLYEQYF
TGCAGTGCTGCCGGGACAGAGATGCTCTACGAGCAGTACTTC
>TRBJ1-1|TRBV18|few|15|.
CASSPFESGATEAFF
TGTGCCAGCTCACCATTCGAATCAGGGGCCACTGAAGCTTTCTTT
>TRBJ2-7|TRBV20-1|.|13|.
CSVEESRASEQYF
TGCAGCGTTGAAGAGTCCAGGGCTAGTGAGCAGTACTTC
>TRBJ2-3|TRBV6-1|many|15|.
CASSDRGGITDTQYF
TGTGCCAGCAGTGACAGAGGCGGAATCACAGATACGCAGTATTTT
>TRBJ1-6|TRBV12-3/TRBV12-4|.|12|.
CASSLYATPLHF
TGTGCCAGCAGCCTGTACGCTACACCCCTCCACTTT
>TRBJ2-3|TRBV6-1|once|11|.
CAGRVSDTQYF
TGTGCCGGCAGGGTGTCCGATACGCAGTATTTT
>TRBJ1-1|TRBV20-1|.|13|.
CSAHGTPNTEAFF
TGCAGTGCACATGGGACACCGAACACTGAAGCTTTCTTT
>TRBJ2-1|TRBV12-3/TRBV12-4|.|18|.
CASSFEDGLGSSYNEQSF
TGTGCCAGCAGTTTCGAGGACGGACTCGGTTCCTCCTACAATGAGCAGTCCTTC
>TRBJ2-7|TRBV28|many|14|.
CASSPVEIRAEQYF
TGTGCCAGCAGTCCCGTTGAAATCCGGGCCGAGCAGTACTTC
>TRBJ2-1|TRBV29-1|.|14|.
CSAGGSTSYNEQFF
TGCAGCGCTGGGGGGAGTACTAGCTACAATGAGCAGTTCTTC